Included here is one T cell receptor beta chain sequence, with context. As originally analysed: Amplifying reference gene primers gave estimates of nucleated cell counts. The repertoire was sequenced with immunoSEQ multiplex PCR; TCRdb's copy has only in-frame clones and lacks some. The V and J calls and clone size are taken from that table; D and trimming were inferred from the DNA. The table lists tens of thousands of clones, over 70% of them singletons. This specimen comes from a study of blood T cell repertoires in COVID-19. On the study more broadly: Acute-phase and convalescent COVID-19 samples originated in the United States, Italy and Spain. Sources were T cells, B-cell-depleted T cells, or PBMCs; the material itself was cDNA or gDNA.

This TCR was recovered from a man older than 75 with active or convalescent COVID-19. The sample comprised peripheral blood.

CDR3 nucleotides: TGTGCCAGCAGTTATAGCCCAGGGGGCCAGATCAATGAGCAGTTCTTC. It is translated as CASSYSPGGQINEQFF. This chain uses TRBV6-5 with TRBJ2-1; 8 bases agree with TRBD1. The germline CDR1 and CDR2 sequences are MNHEY and SVGAGI. After removal of 3 bases from V and 6 bases from J, the junction contained 10 bases not matched to a gene. The CDR3 extends over 16 amino acids.